The following is a T cell receptor (beta chain) sequence with its context. Its antigen is unknown. The sample is drawn from a study of cytotoxic CD8 clonotypes in ibrutinib-treated CLL. Study context: Mean values per sample were roughly 250,000 productive templates and tens of thousands of productive rearrangements. Findings and caveats of the study: Sampling time points were not equivalent between sustained-remission and progressing patients. Public clonotypes (which were uncommon) either contracted or remained stable on treatment.

Using immunoSEQ multiplex PCR, the repertoire was profiled, and TCRdb retains in-frame clones only, with some absent. The profile covers about 200,000 clones, with 79% appearing a single time and over 10% taken by the ten largest. Germline CDR1 reads MNHEY; CDR2 reads SMNVEV (reference sequence). The ends lost 5 bases at V and 1 base at J; junction bases unmatched: 5. CDR3 length: 15 residues. The V and J genes are TRBV27 and TRBJ1-5, with 7 bases identical to TRBD1. This TCR derives from a human donor with chronic lymphocytic leukemia. Sequences were derived from PBMCs, sampled after 12 months of ibrutinib treatment. The CDR3 sequence is CASSALQGSNQPQHF. As DNA, the CDR3 is TGTGCCAGCAGTGCTCTACAGGGGAGCAATCAGCCCCAGCATTTT.